The 14 T cell receptor beta chains reported below all come from one sample, sequenced in a study of shared clonotypes between healthy human individuals. Clones were read by immunoSEQ multiplex PCR, and TCRdb kept only the in-frame ones, dropping some. This table holds a few hundred thousand clones, 79% found once. Input material: PBMCs. The source of these receptors is a woman between 40 and 50 years old in good health. Some clones in this sample may be carry-over from other donors' samples.

This rearrangement joins TRBV28 to TRBJ2-1, with 9 bases lining up with TRBD1. CDR1 is MDHEN and CDR2 is SYDVKM in the germline V gene. The CDR3 is 14 residues long. V was clipped by 6 bases and J by 4 bases; unmatched bases: 4. The CDR3, as DNA: TGTGCCAGCAGCCCCGGGACAGGGTACAATGAGCAGTTCTTC. This sequence encodes CASSPGTGYNEQFF.

This clone was seen a few times. The V call is TRBV28, the J call TRBJ2-1; perhaps TRBD2 as D (7 bases). This CDR3 spans 14 amino acids. CDR1 and CDR2 from the germline V gene are MDHEN and SYDVKM. Trimming left V 5 bases short and J 6 bases short, with 14 bases between. The CDR3 protein is CASSTRGRVNEQFF. The CDR3 DNA reads TGTGCCAGCAGTACGCGGGGGCGAGTCAATGAGCAGTTCTTC. Full variable domain (remainder filled in from reference TRBV28 and TRBJ2-1): DVKVTQSSRYLVKRTGEKVFLECVQDMDHENMFWYRQDPGLGLRLIYFSYDVKMKEKGDIPEGYSVSREKKERFSLILESASTNQTSMYLCASSTRGRVNEQFFGPGTRLTVL.

The rearrangement uses TRBV13 and TRBJ2-7; the match to TRBD1 covers 8 bases. The germline V gene encodes CDR1 PRHDT and CDR2 FYEKMQ (reference sequence). The J segment lost 6 bases and the V segment lost 5 bases, leaving 9 bases of the junction unmatched. The CDR3 sequence is 14 residues long. CDR3 DNA sequence: TGTGCCAGCAGCCGACACGGACAGGGTGGCGAGCAGTACTTC. Residues: CASSRHGQGGEQYF. Drawing the rest from reference TRBV13 and TRBJ2-7, the complete variable domain is AAGVIQSPRHLIKEKRETATLKCYPIPRHDTVYWYQQGPGQDPQFLISFYEKMQSDKGSIPDRFSAQQFSDYHSELNMSSLELGDSALYFCASSRHGQGGEQYFGPGTRLTVT.

The V call is TRBV19, the J call TRBJ1-1; unclear D gene. V gave up 6 bases and J gave up 2 bases, with 10 bases separating them. The CDR3 spans 13 residues. From germline, CDR1 is LNHDA and CDR2 SQIVND (reference sequence). The CDR3 DNA reads as TGTGCCAGTAGACCACAAGTCAACACTGAAGCTTTCTTT. Translated: CASRPQVNTEAFF.

At least ten counts were recorded for this clone. Other DNA sequences within the sample encode an identical CDR3. The chain recombines TRBV28 with TRBJ1-2; 8 positions agree with TRBD1. This CDR3 comprises 14 residues. The germline V gene encodes CDR1 MDHEN and CDR2 SYDVKM. Unmatched junction bases numbered 6, after V lost 2 bases and J lost 7 bases. The CDR3 reads CASSLGQGAGGYTF. The CDR3 DNA follows: TGTGCCAGCAGTTTAGGGCAGGGGGCGGGTGGCTACACCTTC.

The chain is built from TRBV30 and TRBJ1-1; perhaps TRBD1 as D (5 bases). Between the trimmed V and J ends, which lost 2 bases and 1 base, there was a span of 20 bases. The CDR3 totals 17 residues. The V gene's germline CDR1 is GTSNPN and CDR2 SVGIG (reference sequence). As DNA, the CDR3 is TGTGCCTGGAGTTCACGACCCGCCGGGACGGAGAACACTGAAGCTTTCTTT. Its translation is CAWSSRPAGTENTEAFF.

The gene calls are TRBV7-2 and TRBJ2-7; D is possibly TRBD2 (5 bases). CDR3 length: 13 residues. With 1 base removed from V and 6 bases from J, the gap between germline ends came to 10 bases. The V gene's germline CDR1 is SGHTA and CDR2 FQGNSA. This CDR3 is CASSLDPSFEQYF. The DNA for the CDR3 is TGTGCCAGCAGCTTAGATCCTAGCTTCGAGCAGTACTTC.

Regarding this clone: Distinct nucleotide sequences in the sample also encode this CDR3. The rearrangement links TRBV27 to TRBJ2-5, with unresolved D. There are 13 residues in the CDR3. V was pared by 0 bases and J by 4 bases, with 6 bases between. Germline CDR1 MNHEY, CDR2 SMNVEV (reference sequence). The CDR3 DNA is TGTGCCAGCAGTTTATCTAGGCGAGAGACCCAGTACTTC. This encodes CASSLSRRETQYF.

The chain combines TRBV4-1 with TRBJ1-2; D possibly corresponds to TRBD1 (6 bases). The germline V and J ends were trimmed by 0 bases and 8 bases, with 19 bases remaining between them. The CDR3 consists of 16 residues. In germline, CDR1 is MGHRA, CDR2 YSYEKL. The CDR3 DNA reads as TGCGCCAGCAGCCAAGAGGGGGGCAACAGCGTGCGGGGCTACACCTTC. The encoded protein is CASSQEGGNSVRGYTF.

The chain recombines TRBV2 with TRBJ1-5, with D unresolved. Germline CDR1 reads SNHLY; CDR2 reads FYNNEI. V shed 4 bases and J shed 0 bases, with 10 bases lying between them. There are 15 residues in the CDR3. Here the CDR3 reads CASSGQAPSNQPQHF. The CDR3 coding sequence is TGTGCCAGCAGTGGGCAGGCACCTAGCAATCAGCCCCAGCATTTT.

The J gene is TRBJ2-3, the V gene TRBV2; D is ambiguous. The ends were cut back, 8 bases at V and 3 bases at J, with 9 bases in the middle. The CDR3 runs 12 residues. CDR1 and CDR2 (germline): SNHLY, FYNNEI. The CDR3 region has the DNA TGTGCCAGCGGTTATGGAACAGATACGCAGTATTTT. Its translation is CASGYGTDTQYF.

The genes are TRBV5-1 and TRBJ2-1; the match to TRBD2 covers 8 bases. Losses at the gene ends were 0 bases for V and 4 bases for J; bases not matched to a gene: 12. Germline CDR1 SGHRS, CDR2 YFSETQ. The length of the CDR3 is 18 residues. For the CDR3, the DNA is TGCGCCAGCAGCTTGGTGTCTCGGGCTAGCGGGCTTTACAATGAGCAGTTCTTC. This encodes CASSLVSRASGLYNEQFF.

The chain links TRBV6-5 to TRBJ2-1; 12 positions agree with TRBD2. The J segment lost 5 bases and the V segment lost 4 bases, leaving 3 bases of the junction unmatched. CDR3 size: 15 residues. Germline assignment: CDR1 MNHEY and CDR2 SVGAGI. CDR3 in amino acids: CASSSWTSGDNEQFF. CDR3 DNA: TGTGCCAGCAGTTCTTGGACTAGCGGGGACAATGAGCAGTTCTTC.

This clone was counted between two and nine times. The rearrangement joins TRBV18 to TRBJ1-5; possible D gene TRBD1, 5 bases. The germline V and J ends were trimmed by 2 bases and 0 bases, with 8 bases remaining between them. The CDR3 loop spans 15 amino acids. In germline, CDR1 is KGHSH, CDR2 LQKENI. The CDR3 nucleotides read TGTGCCAGCTCACCAAGGGGAGATAGCAATCAGCCCCAGCATTTT. Translating gives CASSPRGDSNQPQHF. Full variable domain (rest looked up from reference TRBV18 and TRBJ1-5): NAGVMQNPRHLVRRRGQEARLRCSPMKGHSHVYWYRQLPEEGLKFMVYLQKENIIDESGMPKERFSAEFPKEGPSILRIQQVVRGDSAAYFCASSPRGDSNQPQHFGDGTRLSIL.